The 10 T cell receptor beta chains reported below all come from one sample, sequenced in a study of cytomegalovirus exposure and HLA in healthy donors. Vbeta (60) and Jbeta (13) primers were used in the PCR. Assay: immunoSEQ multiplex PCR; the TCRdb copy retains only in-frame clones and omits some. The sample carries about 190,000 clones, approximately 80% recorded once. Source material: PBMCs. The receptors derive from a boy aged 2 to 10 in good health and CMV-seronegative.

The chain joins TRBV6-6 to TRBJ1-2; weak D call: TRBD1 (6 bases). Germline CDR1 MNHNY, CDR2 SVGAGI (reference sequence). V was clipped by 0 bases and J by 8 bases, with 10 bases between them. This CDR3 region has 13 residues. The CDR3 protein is CASSYSQGTGYTF. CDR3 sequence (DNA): TGTGCCAGCAGTTACTCGCAGGGGACGGGCTACACCTTC.

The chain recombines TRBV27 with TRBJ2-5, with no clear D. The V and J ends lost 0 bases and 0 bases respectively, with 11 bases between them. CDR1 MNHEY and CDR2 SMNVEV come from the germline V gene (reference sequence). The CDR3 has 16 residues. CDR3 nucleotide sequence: TGTGCCAGCAGTTTATCGACACAGTACTACCAAGAGACCCAGTACTTC. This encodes CASSLSTQYYQETQYF.

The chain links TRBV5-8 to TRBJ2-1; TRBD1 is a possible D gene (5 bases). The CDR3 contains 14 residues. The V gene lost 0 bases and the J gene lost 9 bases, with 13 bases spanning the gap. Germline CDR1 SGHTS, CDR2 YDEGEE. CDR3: CASSLGQGFGEQFF. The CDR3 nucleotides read TGTGCCAGCAGCTTGGGGCAGGGATTCGGTGAGCAGTTCTTC.

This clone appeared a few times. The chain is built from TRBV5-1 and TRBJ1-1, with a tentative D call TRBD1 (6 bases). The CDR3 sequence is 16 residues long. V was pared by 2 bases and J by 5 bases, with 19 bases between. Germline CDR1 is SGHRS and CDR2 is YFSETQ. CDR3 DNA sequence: TGCGCCAGCAGCTTCGGAACAGGGATTTTGGGGACTGAAGCTTTCTTT. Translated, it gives CASSFGTGILGTEAFF.

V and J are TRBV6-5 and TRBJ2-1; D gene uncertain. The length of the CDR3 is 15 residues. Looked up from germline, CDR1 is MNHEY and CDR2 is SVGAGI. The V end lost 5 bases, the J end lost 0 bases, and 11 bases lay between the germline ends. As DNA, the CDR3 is TGTGCCAGCAGTCGTGAGGTCGCCTCCTACAATGAGCAGTTCTTC. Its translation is CASSREVASYNEQFF.

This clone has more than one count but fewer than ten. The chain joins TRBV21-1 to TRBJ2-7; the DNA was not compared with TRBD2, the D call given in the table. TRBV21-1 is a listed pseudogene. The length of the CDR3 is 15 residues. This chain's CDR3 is CASSKGLAGTHEQYF. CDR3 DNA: TGTGCCAGCAGCAAAGGGCTAGCGGGAACCCACGAGCAGTACTTC.

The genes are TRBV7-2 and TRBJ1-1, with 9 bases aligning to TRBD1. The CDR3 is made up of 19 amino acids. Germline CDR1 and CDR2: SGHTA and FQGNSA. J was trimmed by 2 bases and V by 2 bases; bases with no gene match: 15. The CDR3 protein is CASSLRFRADRGLNTEAFF. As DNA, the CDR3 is TGTGCCAGCAGCTTAAGATTCCGCGCCGACAGGGGGTTAAACACTGAAGCTTTCTTT.

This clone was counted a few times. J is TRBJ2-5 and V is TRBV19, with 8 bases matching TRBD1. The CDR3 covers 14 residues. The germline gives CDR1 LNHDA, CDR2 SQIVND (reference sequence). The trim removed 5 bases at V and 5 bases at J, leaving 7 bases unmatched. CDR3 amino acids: CASSVNRGLETQYF. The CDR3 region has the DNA TGTGCCAGTAGTGTCAACAGGGGGTTGGAGACCCAGTACTTC.

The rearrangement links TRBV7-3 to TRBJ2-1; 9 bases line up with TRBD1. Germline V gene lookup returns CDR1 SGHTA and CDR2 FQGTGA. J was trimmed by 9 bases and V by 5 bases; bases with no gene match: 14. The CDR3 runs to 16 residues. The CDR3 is CASSPRDRAPYVEQFF. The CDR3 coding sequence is TGTGCCAGCAGCCCACGGGACAGGGCACCTTACGTTGAGCAGTTCTTC.

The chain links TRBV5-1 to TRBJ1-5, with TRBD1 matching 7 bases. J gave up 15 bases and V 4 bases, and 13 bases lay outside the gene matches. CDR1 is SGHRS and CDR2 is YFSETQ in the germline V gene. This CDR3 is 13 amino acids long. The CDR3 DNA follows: TGCGCCAGCAGCCCCGAAGGGACAGAAGGTTGGCATTTT. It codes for CASSPEGTEGWHF.